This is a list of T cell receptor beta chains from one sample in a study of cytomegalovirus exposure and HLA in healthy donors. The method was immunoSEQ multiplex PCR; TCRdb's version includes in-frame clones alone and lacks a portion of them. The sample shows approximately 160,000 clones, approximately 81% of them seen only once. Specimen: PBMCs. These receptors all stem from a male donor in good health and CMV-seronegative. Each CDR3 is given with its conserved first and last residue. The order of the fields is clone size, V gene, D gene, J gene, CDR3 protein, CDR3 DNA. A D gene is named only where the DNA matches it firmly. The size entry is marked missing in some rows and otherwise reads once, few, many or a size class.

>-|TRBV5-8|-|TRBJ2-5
CASSLGRQTQETQYF
TGTGCCAGCAGCTTGGGGCGACAGACCCAAGAGACCCAGTACTTC
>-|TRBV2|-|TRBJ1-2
CASSEGAGYGYTF
TGTGCCAGCAGTGAAGGGGCAGGGTATGGCTACACCTTC
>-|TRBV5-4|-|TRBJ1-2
CASTKGGGGDGYTF
TGTGCCAGCACCAAAGGGGGGGGCGGAGATGGCTACACCTTC
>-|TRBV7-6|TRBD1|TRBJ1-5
CASSFGQGANQPQHF
TGTGCCAGCAGCTTTGGACAGGGGGCGAATCAGCCCCAGCATTTT
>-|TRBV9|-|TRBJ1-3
CASSVDIGGVGGNTIYF
TGTGCCAGCAGCGTTGATATAGGAGGGGTCGGCGGAAACACCATATATTTT
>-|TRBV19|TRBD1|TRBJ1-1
CASSAPQGVPTEAFF
TGTGCCAGTAGTGCCCCACAGGGGGTGCCCACTGAAGCTTTCTTT
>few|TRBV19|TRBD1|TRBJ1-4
CASSIALLTGLGEKLFF
TGTGCCAGTAGTATCGCCCTCCTGACAGGGTTGGGTGAAAAACTGTTTTTT
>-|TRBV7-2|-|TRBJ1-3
CASSLQGITAGNTIYF
TGTGCCAGCAGCTTACAGGGGATTACTGCTGGAAACACCATATATTTT
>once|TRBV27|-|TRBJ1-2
CASRFRDSNYGYTF
TGTGCCAGCCGGTTCAGGGACTCCAACTATGGCTACACCTTC
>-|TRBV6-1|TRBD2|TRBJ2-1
CASSDGLLAGARGDEQFF
TGTGCCAGCAGTGACGGACTACTAGCGGGGGCCCGGGGGGATGAGCAGTTCTTC
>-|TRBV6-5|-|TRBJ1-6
CASSYSGELGSPLHF
TGTGCCAGCAGTTACTCTGGGGAGTTAGGTTCACCCCTCCACTTT
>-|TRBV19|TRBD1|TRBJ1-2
CASSAGQEAGGYTF
TGTGCCAGTAGTGCTGGACAGGAGGCCGGTGGCTACACCTTC
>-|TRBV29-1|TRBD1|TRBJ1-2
CSVVLYDRGLGYTF
TGCAGCGTTGTACTTTACGACAGGGGGCTTGGCTACACCTTC
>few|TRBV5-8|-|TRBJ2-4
CASSAIRVSPLAKNIQYF
TGTGCCAGCAGCGCCATCAGGGTATCGCCTCTAGCCAAAAACATTCAGTACTTC
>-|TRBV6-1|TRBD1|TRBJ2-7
CASSIGTDYYEQYF
TGTGCCAGCAGTATAGGGACAGATTACTACGAGCAGTACTTC
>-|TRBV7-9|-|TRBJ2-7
CASSAATGFSYEQYF
TGTGCCAGCAGCGCGGCGACGGGATTCTCCTACGAGCAGTACTTC
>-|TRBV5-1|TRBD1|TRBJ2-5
CASSMRQGWGETQYF
TGCGCCAGCAGCATGAGACAGGGATGGGGAGAGACCCAGTACTTC
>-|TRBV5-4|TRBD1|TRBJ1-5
CASSFSGRGTNQPQHF
TGTGCCAGCAGCTTCTCGGGCAGGGGGACCAATCAGCCCCAGCATTTT
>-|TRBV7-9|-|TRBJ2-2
CSSSFGHKNTGELFF
TGTTCCAGCAGCTTCGGACACAAGAACACCGGGGAGCTGTTTTTT
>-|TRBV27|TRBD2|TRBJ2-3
CASSYLAGSTDTQYF
TGTGCCAGCAGTTACTTAGCGGGGAGCACAGATACGCAGTATTTT
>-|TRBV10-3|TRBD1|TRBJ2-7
CAINRQGTYEQYF
TGTGCCATCAACCGACAGGGCACATACGAGCAGTACTTC
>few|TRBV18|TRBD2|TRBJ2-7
CASSPGLAGNDEQYF
TGTGCCAGCTCACCAGGCCTAGCGGGGAACGACGAGCAGTACTTC
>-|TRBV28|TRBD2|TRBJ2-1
CASSLVLSGSYNEQFF
TGTGCCAGCAGTTTGGTGCTTAGCGGGTCCTACAATGAGCAGTTCTTC
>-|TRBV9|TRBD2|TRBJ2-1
CASSARRAGVFNEQFF
TGTGCCAGCAGCGCCCGAAGGGCGGGAGTATTCAATGAGCAGTTCTTC
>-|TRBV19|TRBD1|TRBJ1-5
CASSDGQGRYQPQHF
TGTGCCAGTAGTGACGGACAGGGGCGGTATCAGCCCCAGCATTTT
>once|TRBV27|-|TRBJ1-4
CASSSNYRVTNEKLFF
TGTGCCAGCAGTTCTAACTACAGGGTTACTAATGAAAAACTGTTTTTT
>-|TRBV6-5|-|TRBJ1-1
CASSYSGANTEAFF
TGTGCCAGCAGTTACTCAGGAGCGAACACTGAAGCTTTCTTT
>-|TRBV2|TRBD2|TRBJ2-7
CASRPGGAEQYF
TGTGCCAGCAGGCCCGGGGGGGCCGAGCAGTACTTC
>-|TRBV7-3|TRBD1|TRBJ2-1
CASSPKGTGRYNEQFF
TGTGCCAGCAGCCCAAAAGGGACAGGGCGGTACAATGAGCAGTTCTTC
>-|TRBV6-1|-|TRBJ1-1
CASPLGTRGSEAFF
TGTGCCAGTCCCTTGGGGACACGAGGGTCTGAAGCTTTCTTT
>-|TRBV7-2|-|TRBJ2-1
CASSLVASYNEQFF
TGTGCCAGCAGCTTAGTAGCCTCCTACAATGAGCAGTTCTTC
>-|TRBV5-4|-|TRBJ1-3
CASSLTGMGSGNTIYF
TGTGCCAGCAGCTTGACAGGGATGGGGTCTGGAAACACCATATATTTT
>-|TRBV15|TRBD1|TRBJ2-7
CATSRPMQGTGGSEQYF
TGTGCCACCAGCAGACCAATGCAGGGGACAGGGGGCTCCGAGCAGTACTTC
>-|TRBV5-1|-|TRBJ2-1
CASSSPFGVYNEQFF
TGCGCCAGCAGCTCACCCTTCGGGGTTTACAATGAGCAGTTCTTC
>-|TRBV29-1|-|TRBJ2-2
CSAPSSYTGELFF
TGCAGCGCCCCTAGCAGCTACACCGGGGAGCTGTTTTTT
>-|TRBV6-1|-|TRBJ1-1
CASSQRPAGGGEAFF
TGTGCCAGCAGCCAACGCCCCGCCGGCGGGGGTGAAGCTTTCTTT
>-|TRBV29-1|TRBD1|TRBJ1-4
CSATRQGINEKLFF
TGCAGCGCCACCCGACAGGGGATTAATGAAAAACTGTTTTTT
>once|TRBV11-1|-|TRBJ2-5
CASRAREQETQYF
TGTGCCAGCAGGGCCCGGGAGCAAGAGACCCAGTACTTC
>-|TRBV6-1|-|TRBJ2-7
CASSARIELYEQYF
TGTGCCAGCAGTGCGCGCATCGAACTCTACGAGCAGTACTTC
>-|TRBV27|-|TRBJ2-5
CASSAILAGPLETQYF
TGTGCCAGCAGTGCTATACTAGCCGGACCACTAGAGACCCAGTACTTC
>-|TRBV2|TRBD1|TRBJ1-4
CASSVWGQGKASTNEKLFF
TGTGCCAGCAGTGTATGGGGACAGGGAAAGGCTTCAACTAATGAAAAACTGTTTTTT
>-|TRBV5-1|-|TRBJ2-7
CASSLDRAYEQYF
TGCGCCAGCAGCTTGGACAGAGCCTACGAGCAGTACTTC
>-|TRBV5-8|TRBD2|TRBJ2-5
CASRRTSGVETQYF
TGTGCCAGCAGGCGGACTAGCGGGGTGGAGACCCAGTACTTC
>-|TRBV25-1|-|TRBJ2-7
CASLVHASYEQYF
TGTGCCAGCCTGGTACATGCCTCCTACGAGCAGTACTTC
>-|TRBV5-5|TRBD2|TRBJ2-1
CASSLEVINLAGGGLNEQFF
TGTGCCAGCAGCTTGGAAGTGATTAACCTAGCGGGAGGGGGTTTAAATGAGCAGTTCTTC
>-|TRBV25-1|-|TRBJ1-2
CASSDNTIYGYTF
TGTGCCAGCAGTGATAACACCATCTATGGCTACACCTTC
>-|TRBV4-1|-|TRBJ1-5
CASSPVFGQPQHF
TGCGCCAGCAGCCCGGTATTTGGTCAGCCCCAGCATTTT
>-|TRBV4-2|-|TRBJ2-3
CASSPSEVGTDTQYF
TGTGCCAGCAGCCCCTCAGAAGTCGGGACAGATACGCAGTATTTT
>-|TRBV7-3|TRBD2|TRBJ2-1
CASSFDSGTEQFF
TGTGCCAGCAGCTTCGATAGCGGGACCGAGCAGTTCTTC
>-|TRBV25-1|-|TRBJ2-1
CASSDRGKGDNNEQLF
TGTGCCAGCAGTGACCGCGGGAAAGGGGATAACAATGAGCAGCTCTTC
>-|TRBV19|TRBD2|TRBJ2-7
CARETSGSEQYF
TGTGCCAGAGAGACTAGCGGTAGCGAGCAGTACTTC
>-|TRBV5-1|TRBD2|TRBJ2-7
CASTTSGSNNEQYF
TGCGCCAGCACGACTAGCGGGAGTAACAACGAGCAGTACTTC
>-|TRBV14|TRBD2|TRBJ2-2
CASSLGLAGATGELFF
TGTGCCAGCAGCCTGGGACTAGCGGGAGCAACCGGGGAGCTGTTTTTT
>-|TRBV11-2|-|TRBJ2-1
CASSPPRVSYNEQFF
TGTGCCAGCAGCCCCCCCAGGGTATCTTACAATGAGCAGTTCTTC